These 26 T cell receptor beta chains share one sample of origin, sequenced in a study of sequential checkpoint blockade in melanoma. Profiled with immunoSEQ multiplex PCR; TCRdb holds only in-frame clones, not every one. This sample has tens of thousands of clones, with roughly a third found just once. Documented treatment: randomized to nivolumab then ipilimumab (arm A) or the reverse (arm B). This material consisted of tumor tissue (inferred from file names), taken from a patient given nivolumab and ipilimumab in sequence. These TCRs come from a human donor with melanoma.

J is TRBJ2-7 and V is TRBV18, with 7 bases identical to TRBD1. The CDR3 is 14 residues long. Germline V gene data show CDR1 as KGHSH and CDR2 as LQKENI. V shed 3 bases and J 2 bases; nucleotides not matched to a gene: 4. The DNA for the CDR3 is TGTGCCAGCTCACCTTCGGGGACAGCCTACGAGCAGTACTTC. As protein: CASSPSGTAYEQYF.

The CDR3 region is CASKRQAVKGDTQYF. CDR3 nucleotide sequence: TGTGCCTCTAAGCGACAGGCAGTCAAAGGAGATACGCAGTATTTT. The chain joins TRBV15 to TRBJ2-3; possible D gene TRBD1, 6 bases. This CDR3 contains 15 residues. Germline CDR1 reads LNHNV; CDR2 reads YYDKDF (reference sequence). V gave up 11 bases and J gave up 5 bases, with 23 bases separating them.

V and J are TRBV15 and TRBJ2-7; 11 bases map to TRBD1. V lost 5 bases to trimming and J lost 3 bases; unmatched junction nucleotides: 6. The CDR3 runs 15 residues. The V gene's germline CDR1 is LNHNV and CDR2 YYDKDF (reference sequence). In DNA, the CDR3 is TGTGCCACCAGCCCCGGGGGACAGGGGGTCTACGAGCAGTACTTC. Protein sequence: CATSPGGQGVYEQYF.

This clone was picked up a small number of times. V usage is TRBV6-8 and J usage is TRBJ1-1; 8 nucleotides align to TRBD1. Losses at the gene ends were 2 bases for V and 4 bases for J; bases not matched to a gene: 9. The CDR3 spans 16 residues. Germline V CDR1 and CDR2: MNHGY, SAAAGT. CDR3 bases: TGTGCCAGCAGTTACCACCTACGGACAGGGTTCACTGAAGCTTTCTTT. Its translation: CASSYHLRTGFTEAFF.

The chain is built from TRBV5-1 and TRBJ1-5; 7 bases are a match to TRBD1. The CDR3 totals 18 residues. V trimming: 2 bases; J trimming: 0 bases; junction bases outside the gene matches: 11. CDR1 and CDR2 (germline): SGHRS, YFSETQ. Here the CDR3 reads CASSLSPTGPYSNQPQHF. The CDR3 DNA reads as TGCGCCAGCAGCTTAAGTCCGACAGGGCCCTATAGCAATCAGCCCCAGCATTTT.

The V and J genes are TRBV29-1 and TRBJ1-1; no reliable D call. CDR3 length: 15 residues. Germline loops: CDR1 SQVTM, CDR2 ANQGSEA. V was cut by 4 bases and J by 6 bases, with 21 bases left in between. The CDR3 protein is CSVGPSSDRYAEAFF. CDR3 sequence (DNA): TGCAGCGTTGGCCCTTCCTCCGACCGCTACGCTGAAGCTTTCTTT.

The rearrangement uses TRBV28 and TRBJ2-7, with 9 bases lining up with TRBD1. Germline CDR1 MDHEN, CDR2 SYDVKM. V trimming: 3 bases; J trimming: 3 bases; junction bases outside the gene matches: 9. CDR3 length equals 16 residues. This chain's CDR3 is CASSFETGGLLYEQYF. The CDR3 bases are TGTGCCAGCAGTTTTGAGACAGGGGGTTTACTCTACGAGCAGTACTTC.

CDR3 in DNA: TGCGCCAGCAGCTTGGAGGGGAGCACAGATACGCAGTATTTT. Translated, it gives CASSLEGSTDTQYF. V is TRBV5-1 and J is TRBJ2-3, with D tentatively TRBD1 (5 bases). Between the trimmed V and J ends, which lost 0 bases and 0 bases, there was a span of 5 bases. From germline, CDR1 is SGHRS and CDR2 YFSETQ. This CDR3 region has 14 residues.

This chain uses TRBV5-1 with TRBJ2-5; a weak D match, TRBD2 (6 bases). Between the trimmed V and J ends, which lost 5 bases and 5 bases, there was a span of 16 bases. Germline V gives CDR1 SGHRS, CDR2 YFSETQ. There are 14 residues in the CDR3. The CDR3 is CASRTGLAGETQYF. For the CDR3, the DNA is TGCGCCAGCAGAACGGGACTTGCGGGGGAGACCCAGTACTTC.

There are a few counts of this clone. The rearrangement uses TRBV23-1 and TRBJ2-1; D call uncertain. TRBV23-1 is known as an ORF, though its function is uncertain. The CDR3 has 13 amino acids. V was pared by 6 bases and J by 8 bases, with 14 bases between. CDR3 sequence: CASSRTQKDEQFF. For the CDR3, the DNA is TGCGCCAGCAGCCGTACCCAGAAGGATGAGCAGTTCTTC.

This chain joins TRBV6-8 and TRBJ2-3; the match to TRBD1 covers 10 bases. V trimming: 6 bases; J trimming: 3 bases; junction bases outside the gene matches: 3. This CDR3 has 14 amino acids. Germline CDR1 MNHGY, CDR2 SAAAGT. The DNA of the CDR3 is TGTGCCAGCAGCCCGGGACAGGGGACAGATACGCAGTATTTT. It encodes CASSPGQGTDTQYF.

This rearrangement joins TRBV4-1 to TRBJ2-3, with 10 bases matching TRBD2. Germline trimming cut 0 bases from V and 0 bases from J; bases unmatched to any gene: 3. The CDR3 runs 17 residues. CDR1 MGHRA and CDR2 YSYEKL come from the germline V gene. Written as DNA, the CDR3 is TGCGCCAGCAGCCAAGAGGGGACTAGCGCCAGCACAGATACGCAGTATTTT. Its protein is CASSQEGTSASTDTQYF.

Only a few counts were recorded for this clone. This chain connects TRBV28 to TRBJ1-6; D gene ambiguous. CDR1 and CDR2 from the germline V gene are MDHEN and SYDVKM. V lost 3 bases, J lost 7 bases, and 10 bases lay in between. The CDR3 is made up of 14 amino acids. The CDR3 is CASSFWGRNSPLHF. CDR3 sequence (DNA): TGTGCCAGCAGTTTTTGGGGAAGGAATTCACCCCTCCACTTT.

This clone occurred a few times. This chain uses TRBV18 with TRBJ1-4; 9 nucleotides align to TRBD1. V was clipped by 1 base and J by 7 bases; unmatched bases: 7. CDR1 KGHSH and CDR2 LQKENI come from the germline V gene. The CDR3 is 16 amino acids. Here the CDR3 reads CASSPLSGTGSEKLFF. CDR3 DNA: TGTGCCAGCTCACCACTATCCGGGACAGGGAGTGAAAAACTGTTTTTT.

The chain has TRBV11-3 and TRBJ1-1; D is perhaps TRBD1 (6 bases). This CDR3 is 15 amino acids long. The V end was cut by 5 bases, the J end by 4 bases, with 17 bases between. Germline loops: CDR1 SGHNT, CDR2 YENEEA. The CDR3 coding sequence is TGTGCCAGCAGCGCCAACCAGGGGTCGGGCACTGAAGCTTTCTTT. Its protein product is CASSANQGSGTEAFF. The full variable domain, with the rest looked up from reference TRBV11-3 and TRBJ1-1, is EAGVVQSPRYKIIEKKQPVAFWCNPISGHNTLYWYLQNLGQGPELLIRYENEEAVDDSQLPKDRFSAERLKGVDSTLKIQPAELGDSAVYLCASSANQGSGTEAFFGQGTRLTVV.

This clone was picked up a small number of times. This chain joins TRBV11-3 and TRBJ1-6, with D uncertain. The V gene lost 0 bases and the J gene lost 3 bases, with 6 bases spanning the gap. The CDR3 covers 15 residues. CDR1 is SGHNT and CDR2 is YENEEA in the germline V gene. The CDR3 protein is CASSLDRFYNSPLHF. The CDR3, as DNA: TGTGCCAGCAGCTTAGACAGATTCTATAATTCACCCCTCCACTTT.

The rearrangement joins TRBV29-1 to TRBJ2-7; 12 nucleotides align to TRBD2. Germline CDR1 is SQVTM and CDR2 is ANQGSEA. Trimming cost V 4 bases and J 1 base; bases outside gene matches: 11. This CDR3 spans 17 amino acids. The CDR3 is CSVGTSGGLQSSYEQYF. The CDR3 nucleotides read TGCAGCGTTGGAACTAGCGGGGGGTTACAATCTTCCTACGAGCAGTACTTC.

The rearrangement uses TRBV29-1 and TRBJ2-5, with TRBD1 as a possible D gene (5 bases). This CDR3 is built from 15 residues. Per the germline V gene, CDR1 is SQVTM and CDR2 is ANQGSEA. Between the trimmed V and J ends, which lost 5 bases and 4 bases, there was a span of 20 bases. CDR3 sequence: CSVNLLAGQGETQYF. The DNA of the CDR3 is TGCAGCGTTAACCTCTTGGCAGGGCAGGGAGAGACCCAGTACTTC.

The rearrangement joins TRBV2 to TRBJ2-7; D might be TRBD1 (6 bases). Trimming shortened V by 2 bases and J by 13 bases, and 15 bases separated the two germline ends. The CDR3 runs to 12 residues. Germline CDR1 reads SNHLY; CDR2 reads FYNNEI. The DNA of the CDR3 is TGTGCCAGCAGTGAACAACAGGGATCCGCATACTTC. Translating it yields CASSEQQGSAYF.

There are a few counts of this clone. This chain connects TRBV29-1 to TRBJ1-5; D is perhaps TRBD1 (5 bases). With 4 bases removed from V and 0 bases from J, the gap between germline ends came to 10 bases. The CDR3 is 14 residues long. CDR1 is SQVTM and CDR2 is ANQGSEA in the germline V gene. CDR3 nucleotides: TGCAGCGTTGGGTACGGGGGTAGCAATCAGCCCCAGCATTTT. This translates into CSVGYGGSNQPQHF. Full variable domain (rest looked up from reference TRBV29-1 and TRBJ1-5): SAVISQKPSRDICQRGTSLTIQCQVDSQVTMMFWYRQQPGQSLTLIATANQGSEATYESGFVIDKFPISRPNLTFSTLTVSNMSPEDSSIYLCSVGYGGSNQPQHFGDGTRLSIL.

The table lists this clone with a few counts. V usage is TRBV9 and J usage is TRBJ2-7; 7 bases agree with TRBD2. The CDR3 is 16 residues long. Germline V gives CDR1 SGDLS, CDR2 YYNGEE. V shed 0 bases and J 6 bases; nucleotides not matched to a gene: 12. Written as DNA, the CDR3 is TGTGCCAGCAGCGTAGGTCTAACGGGAGGTCCGCGCGAGCAGTACTTC. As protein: CASSVGLTGGPREQYF.

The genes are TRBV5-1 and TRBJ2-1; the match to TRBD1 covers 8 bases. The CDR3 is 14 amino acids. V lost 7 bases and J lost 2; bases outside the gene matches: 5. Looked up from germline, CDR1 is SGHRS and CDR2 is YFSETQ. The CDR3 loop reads CASRMDRAYNEQFF. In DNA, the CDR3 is TGCGCCAGCCGAATGGACAGGGCCTACAATGAGCAGTTCTTC.

The CDR3 is CAWSRAGVSTDTQYF. CDR3 in DNA: TGTGCCTGGAGTAGGGCGGGGGTGAGCACAGATACGCAGTATTTT. The chain links TRBV30 to TRBJ2-3; 7 positions agree with TRBD2. CDR1 and CDR2 from the germline V gene are GTSNPN and SVGIG (reference sequence). The CDR3 is made up of 15 amino acids. V trimming: 2 bases; J trimming: 0 bases; junction bases outside the gene matches: 5. Based on the CDR3 plus reference TRBV30 and TRBJ2-3, the full variable domain is SQTIHQWPATLVQPVGSPLSLECTVEGTSNPNLYWYRQAAGRGLQLLFYSVGIGQISSEVPQNLSASRPQDRQFILSSKKLLLSDSGFYLCAWSRAGVSTDTQYFGPGTRLTVL.

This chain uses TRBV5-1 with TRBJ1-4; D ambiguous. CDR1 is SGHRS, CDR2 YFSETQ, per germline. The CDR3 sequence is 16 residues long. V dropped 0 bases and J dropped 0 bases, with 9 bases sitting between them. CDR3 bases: TGCGCCAGCAGCTTGGTTATCGGGGCAACTAATGAAAAACTGTTTTTT. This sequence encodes CASSLVIGATNEKLFF.

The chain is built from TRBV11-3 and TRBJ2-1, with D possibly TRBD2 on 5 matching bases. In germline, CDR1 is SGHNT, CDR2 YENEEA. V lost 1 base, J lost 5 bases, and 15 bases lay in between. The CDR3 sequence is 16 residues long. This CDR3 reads CASSLGGGKGNNEQFF. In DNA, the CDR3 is TGTGCCAGCAGCTTAGGTGGAGGTAAGGGTAACAATGAGCAGTTCTTC.

CDR3 in amino acids: CASSSTGETYGYTF. For the CDR3, the DNA is TGTGCCAGCTCATCGACAGGAGAAACCTATGGCTACACCTTC. The rearrangement joins TRBV18 to TRBJ1-2, with a possible D match to TRBD1 (6 bases). V was shortened by 5 bases and J by 4 bases, with 14 bases between the two germline ends. The germline gives CDR1 KGHSH, CDR2 LQKENI. The CDR3 extends over 14 amino acids.